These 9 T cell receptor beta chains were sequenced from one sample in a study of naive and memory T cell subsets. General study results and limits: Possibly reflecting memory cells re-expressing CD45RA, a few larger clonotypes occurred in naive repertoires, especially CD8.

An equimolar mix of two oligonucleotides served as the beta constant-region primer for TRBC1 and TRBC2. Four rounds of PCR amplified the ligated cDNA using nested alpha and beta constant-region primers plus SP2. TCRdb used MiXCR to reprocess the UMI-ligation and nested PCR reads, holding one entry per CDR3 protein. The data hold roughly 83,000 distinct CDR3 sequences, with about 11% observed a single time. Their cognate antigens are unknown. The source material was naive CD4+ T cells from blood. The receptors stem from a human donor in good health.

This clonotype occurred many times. CDR3 sequence reads: CASSDMGQRSLEQYF. DNA of the CDR3: TGTGCCAGCAGTGATATGGGACAGCGCTCCCTCGAGCAGTACTTC. The chain carries TRBV6-1 and TRBJ2-7; 7 positions match TRBD1. CDR1 and CDR2 (germline): MNHNS, SASEGT. The CDR3 extends over 15 amino acids. V lost 3 bases, J lost 6 bases, and 11 bases stayed unmatched.

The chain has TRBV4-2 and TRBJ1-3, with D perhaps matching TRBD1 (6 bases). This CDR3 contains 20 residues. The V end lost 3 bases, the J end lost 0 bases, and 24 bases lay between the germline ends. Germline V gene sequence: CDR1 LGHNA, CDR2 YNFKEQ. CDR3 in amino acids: CASSQSAVGDKIFSGNTIYF. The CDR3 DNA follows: TGTGCCAGCAGCCAGAGCGCCGTAGGGGACAAAATTTTCTCTGGAAACACCATATATTTT.

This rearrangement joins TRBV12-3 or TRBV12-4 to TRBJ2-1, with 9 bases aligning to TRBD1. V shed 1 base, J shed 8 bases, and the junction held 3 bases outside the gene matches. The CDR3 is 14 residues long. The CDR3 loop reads CASSLGTGEYEQFF. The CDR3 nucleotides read TGTGCCAGCAGTTTAGGGACAGGGGAATATGAGCAGTTCTTC.

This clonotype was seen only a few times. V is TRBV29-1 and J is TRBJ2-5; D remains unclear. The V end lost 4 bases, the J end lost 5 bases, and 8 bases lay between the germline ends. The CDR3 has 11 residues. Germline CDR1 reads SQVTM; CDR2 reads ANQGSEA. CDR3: CSVVVGETQYF. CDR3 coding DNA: TGCAGCGTTGTGGTAGGGGAGACCCAGTACTTC. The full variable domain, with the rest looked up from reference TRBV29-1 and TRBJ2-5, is SAVISQKPSRDICQRGTSLTIQCQVDSQVTMMFWYRQQPGQSLTLIATANQGSEATYESGFVIDKFPISRPNLTFSTLTVSNMSPEDSSIYLCSVVVGETQYFGPGTRLLVL.

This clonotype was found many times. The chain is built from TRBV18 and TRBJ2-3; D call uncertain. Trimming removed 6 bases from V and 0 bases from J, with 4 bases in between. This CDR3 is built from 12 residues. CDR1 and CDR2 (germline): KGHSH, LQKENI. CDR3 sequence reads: CASSTSTDTQYF. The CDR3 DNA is TGTGCCAGCTCGACTAGCACAGATACGCAGTATTTT.

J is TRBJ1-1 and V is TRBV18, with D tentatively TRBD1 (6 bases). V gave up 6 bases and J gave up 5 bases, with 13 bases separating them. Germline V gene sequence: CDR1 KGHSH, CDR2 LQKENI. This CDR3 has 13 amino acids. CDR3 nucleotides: TGTGCCAGCTCGCAACAGGGTGGGACTGAAGCTTTCTTT. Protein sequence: CASSQQGGTEAFF.

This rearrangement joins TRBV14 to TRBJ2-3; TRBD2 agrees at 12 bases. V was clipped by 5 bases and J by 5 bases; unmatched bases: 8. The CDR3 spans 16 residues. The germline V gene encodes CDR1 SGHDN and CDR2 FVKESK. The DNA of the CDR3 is TGTGCCAGCAGCTTGCGACTAGCGGGAGTGAGAGATACGCAGTATTTT. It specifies CASSLRLAGVRDTQYF.

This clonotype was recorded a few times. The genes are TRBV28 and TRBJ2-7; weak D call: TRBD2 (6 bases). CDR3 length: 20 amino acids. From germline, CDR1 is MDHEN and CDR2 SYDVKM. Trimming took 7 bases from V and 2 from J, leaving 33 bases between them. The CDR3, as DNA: TGTGCCAGCACCTATCCCCCGGGACGGGGTCGACTGGGACTTGCCTACGAGCAGTACTTC. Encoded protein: CASTYPPGRGRLGLAYEQYF.

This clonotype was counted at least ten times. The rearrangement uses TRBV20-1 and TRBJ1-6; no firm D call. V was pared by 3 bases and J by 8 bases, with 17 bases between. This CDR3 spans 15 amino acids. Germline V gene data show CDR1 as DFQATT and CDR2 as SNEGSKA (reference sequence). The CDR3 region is CSASPTGPRDSPLHF. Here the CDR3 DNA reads TGCAGTGCTAGCCCGACGGGCCCCCGGGATTCACCCCTCCACTTT.